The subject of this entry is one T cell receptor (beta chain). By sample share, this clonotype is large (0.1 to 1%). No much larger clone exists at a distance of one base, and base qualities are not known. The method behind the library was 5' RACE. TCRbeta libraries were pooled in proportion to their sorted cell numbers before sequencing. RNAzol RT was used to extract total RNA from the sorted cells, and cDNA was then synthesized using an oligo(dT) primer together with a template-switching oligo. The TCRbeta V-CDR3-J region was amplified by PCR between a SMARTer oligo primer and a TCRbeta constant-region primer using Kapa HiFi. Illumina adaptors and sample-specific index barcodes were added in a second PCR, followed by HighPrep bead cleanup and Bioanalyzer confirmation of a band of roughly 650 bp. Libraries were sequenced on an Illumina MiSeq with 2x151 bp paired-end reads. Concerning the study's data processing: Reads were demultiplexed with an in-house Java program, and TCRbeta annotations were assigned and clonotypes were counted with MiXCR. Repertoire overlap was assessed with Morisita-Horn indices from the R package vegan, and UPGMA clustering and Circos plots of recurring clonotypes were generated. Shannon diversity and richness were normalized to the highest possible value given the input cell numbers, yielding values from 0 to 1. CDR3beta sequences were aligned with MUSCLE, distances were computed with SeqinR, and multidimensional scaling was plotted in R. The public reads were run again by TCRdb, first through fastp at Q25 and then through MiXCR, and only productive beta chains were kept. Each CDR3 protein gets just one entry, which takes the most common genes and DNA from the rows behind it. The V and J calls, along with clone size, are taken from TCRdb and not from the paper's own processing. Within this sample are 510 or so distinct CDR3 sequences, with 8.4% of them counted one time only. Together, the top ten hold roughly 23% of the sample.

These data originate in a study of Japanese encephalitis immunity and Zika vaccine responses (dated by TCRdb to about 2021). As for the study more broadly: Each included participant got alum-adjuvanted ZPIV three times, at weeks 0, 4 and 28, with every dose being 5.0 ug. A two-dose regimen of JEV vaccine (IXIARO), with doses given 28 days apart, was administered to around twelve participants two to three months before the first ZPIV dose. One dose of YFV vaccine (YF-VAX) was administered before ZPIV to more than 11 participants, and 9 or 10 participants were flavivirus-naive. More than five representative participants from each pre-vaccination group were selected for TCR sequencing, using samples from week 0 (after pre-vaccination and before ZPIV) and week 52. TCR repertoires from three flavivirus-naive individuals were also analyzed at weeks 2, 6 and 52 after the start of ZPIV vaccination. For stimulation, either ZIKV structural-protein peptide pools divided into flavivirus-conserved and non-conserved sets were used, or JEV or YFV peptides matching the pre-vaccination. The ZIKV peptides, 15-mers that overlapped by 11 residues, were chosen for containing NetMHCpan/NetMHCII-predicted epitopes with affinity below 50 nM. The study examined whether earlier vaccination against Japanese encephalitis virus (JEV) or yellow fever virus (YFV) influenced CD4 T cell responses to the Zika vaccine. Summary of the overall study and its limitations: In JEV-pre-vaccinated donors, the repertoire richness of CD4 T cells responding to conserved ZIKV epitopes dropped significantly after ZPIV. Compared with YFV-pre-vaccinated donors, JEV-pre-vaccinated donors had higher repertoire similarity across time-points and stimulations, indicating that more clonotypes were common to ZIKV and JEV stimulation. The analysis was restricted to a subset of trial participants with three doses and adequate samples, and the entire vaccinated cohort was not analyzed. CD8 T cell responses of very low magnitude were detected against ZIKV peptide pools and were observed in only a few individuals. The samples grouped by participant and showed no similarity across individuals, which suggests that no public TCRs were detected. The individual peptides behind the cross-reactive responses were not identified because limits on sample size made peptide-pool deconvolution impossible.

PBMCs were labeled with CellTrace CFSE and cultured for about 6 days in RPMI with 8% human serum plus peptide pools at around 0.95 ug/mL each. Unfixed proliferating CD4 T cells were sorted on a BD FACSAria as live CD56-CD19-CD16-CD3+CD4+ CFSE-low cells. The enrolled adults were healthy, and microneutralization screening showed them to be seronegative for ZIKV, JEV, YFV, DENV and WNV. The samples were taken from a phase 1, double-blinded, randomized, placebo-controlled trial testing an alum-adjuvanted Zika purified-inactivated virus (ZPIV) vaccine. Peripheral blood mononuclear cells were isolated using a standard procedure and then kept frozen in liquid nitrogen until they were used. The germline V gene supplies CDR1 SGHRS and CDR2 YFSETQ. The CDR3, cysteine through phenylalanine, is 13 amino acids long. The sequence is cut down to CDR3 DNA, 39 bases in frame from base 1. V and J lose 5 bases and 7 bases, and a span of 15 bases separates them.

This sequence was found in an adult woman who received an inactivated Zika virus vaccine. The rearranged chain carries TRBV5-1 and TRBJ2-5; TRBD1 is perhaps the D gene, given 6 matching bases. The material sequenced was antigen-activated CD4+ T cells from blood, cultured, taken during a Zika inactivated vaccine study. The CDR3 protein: CASSAQGRGTQYF. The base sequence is TGCGCCAGCAGTGCTCAGGGGCGTGGGACCCAGTACTTC.